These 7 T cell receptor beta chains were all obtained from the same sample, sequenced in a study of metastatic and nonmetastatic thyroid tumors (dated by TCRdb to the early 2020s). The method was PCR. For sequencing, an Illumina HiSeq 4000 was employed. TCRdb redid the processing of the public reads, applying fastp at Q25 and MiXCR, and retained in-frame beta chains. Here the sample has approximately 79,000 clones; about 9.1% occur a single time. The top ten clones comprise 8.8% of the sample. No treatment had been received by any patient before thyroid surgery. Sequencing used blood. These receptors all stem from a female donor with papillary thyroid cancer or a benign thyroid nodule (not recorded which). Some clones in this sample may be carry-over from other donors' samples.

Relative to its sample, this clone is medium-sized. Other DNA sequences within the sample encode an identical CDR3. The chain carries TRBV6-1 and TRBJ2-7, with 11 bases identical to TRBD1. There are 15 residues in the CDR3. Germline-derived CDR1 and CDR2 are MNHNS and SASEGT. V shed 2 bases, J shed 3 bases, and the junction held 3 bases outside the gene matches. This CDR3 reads CASSESGTGGYEQYF. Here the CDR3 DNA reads TGTGCCAGCAGTGAAAGTGGGACAGGGGGCTACGAGCAGTACTTC.

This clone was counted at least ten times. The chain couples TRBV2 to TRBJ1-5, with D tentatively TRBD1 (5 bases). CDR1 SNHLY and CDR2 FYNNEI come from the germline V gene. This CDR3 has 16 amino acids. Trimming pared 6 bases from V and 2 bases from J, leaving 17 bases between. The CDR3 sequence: CASRTLRGGGNQPQHF. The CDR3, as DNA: TGTGCCAGCAGGACCCTCCGGGGAGGGGGCAATCAGCCCCAGCATTTT.

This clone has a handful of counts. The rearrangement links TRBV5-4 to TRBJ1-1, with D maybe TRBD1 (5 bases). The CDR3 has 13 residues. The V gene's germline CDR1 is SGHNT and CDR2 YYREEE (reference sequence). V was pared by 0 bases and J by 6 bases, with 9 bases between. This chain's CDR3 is CASSLVDRPEAFF. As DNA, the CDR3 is TGTGCCAGCAGCTTGGTTGACAGACCTGAAGCTTTCTTT.

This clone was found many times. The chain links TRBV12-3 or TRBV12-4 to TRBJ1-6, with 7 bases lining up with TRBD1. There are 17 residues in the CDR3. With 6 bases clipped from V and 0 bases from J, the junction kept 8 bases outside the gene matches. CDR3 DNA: TGTGCCAGCAGGGGACAGAGACAAAGCTCCTATAATTCACCCCTCCACTTT. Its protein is CASRGQRQSSYNSPLHF.

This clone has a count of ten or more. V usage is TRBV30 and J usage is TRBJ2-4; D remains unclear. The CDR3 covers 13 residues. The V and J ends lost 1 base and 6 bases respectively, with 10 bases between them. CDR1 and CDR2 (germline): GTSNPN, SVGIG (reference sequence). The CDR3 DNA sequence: TGTGCCTGGAGTGGCAGTGCGACAAACATTCAGTACTTC. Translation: CAWSGSATNIQYF.

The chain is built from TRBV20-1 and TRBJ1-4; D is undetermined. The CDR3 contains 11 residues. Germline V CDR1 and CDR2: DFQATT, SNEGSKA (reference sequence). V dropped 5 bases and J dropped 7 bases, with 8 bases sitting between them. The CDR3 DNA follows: TGCAGTGCTGCAACGGGTGAAAAACTGTTTTTT. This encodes CSAATGEKLFF.

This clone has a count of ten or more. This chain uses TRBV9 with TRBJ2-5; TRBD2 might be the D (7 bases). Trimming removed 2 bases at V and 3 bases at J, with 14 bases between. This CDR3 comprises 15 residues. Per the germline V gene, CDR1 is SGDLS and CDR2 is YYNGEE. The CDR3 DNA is TGTGCCAGCAGCGTGTCCGGGGGGCGAGAAGAGACCCAGTACTTC. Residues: CASSVSGGREETQYF.